This entry lists 8 T cell receptor beta chains sequenced from one sample in a study of T-cell reconstitution after alpha-beta-depleted transplantation in children. Researchers prepared the TCRbeta library using unique molecular identifiers, the study reports. Each CDR3 protein is one row after TCRdb ran MiXCR on the PCR reads. Of roughly 670,000 distinct CDR3 sequences in the sample, around 12% were seen once. The sequences come from PBMCs, collected before TCRalphabeta/CD19-depleted stem cell transplant. The receptors were sampled from a girl between 2 and 10 years old with congenital amegakaryocytic thrombocytopenia, due to receive a stem cell transplant.

This clonotype was seen many times. The DNA for the CDR3 is TGCAGTGCTAGAGGACTGACAGAGAACACTGAAGCTTTCTTT. Amino acids: CSARGLTENTEAFF. The chain couples TRBV20-1 to TRBJ1-1; maybe TRBD1 (5 bases). Germline CDR1 reads DFQATT; CDR2 reads SNEGSKA (reference sequence). V was clipped by 1 base and J by 1 base, with 10 bases between them. The CDR3 extends over 14 amino acids.

This clonotype was seen more than once but under ten times. This chain uses TRBV7-6 with TRBJ2-1, with D possibly being TRBD2 (6 bases). The germline V gene has CDR1 SGHVS and CDR2 FNYEAQ. CDR3 length: 14 amino acids. The V and J ends lost 5 bases and 5 bases respectively, with 13 bases between them. In nucleotides, the CDR3 is TGTGCCAGCAGCCTTTCGGGACTTAACAATGAGCAGTTCTTC. Residues: CASSLSGLNNEQFF.

This clonotype appeared a few times. V and J are TRBV5-1 and TRBJ2-7; D is possibly TRBD2 (6 bases). Germline V CDR1 and CDR2: SGHRS, YFSETQ. The germline V and J ends were trimmed by 1 base and 0 bases, with 14 bases remaining between them. The CDR3 spans 16 residues. The CDR3 region is CASSLPGGRSSYEQYF. The CDR3 nucleotides read TGCGCCAGCAGCTTGCCCGGGGGACGAAGCTCCTACGAGCAGTACTTC.

The rearrangement links TRBV5-1 to TRBJ2-3, with 8 nucleotides matching TRBD1. Germline CDR1 and CDR2: SGHRS and YFSETQ. CDR3 length: 16 amino acids. Trimming removed 1 base from V and 5 bases from J; junction bases left unmatched: 9. CDR3 in amino acids: CASSLSGQEDLDTQYF. The CDR3 DNA sequence: TGCGCCAGCAGCTTGTCGGGACAGGAGGACCTAGATACGCAGTATTTT.

The table lists this clonotype with many counts. The V call is TRBV3-1, the J call TRBJ2-7, with D possibly matching TRBD1 (5 bases). Germline V gene data show CDR1 as LGHDT and CDR2 as YNNKEL (reference sequence). This CDR3 is built from 12 residues. Trimming pared 1 base from V and 6 bases from J, leaving 7 bases between. CDR3: CASSQADSEQYF. CDR3 coding DNA: TGTGCCAGCAGCCAAGCAGACAGCGAGCAGTACTTC.

The CDR3 sequence is CARNGCNQPQHF. As DNA, the CDR3 is TGTGCCCGAAACGGATGCAATCAGCCCCAGCATTTT. V usage is TRBV27 and J usage is TRBJ1-5; D uncertain. The V gene lost 11 bases and the J gene lost 2 bases, with 10 bases spanning the gap. CDR1 and CDR2 (germline): MNHEY, SMNVEV (reference sequence). The CDR3 length is 12 residues.

The V call is TRBV9, the J call TRBJ1-1; perhaps TRBD1 as D (5 bases). The CDR3 contains 14 residues. The germline CDR1 and CDR2 sequences are SGDLS and YYNGEE. V was pared by 6 bases and J by 5 bases, with 17 bases between. In DNA form, the CDR3 reads TGTGCCAGCACCCGAGGCCCAGGGTCTACTGAAGCTTTCTTT. Amino acid sequence: CASTRGPGSTEAFF. Supplemented by reference TRBV9 and TRBJ1-1, the full variable domain reads DSGVTQTPKHLITATGQRVTLRCSPRSGDLSVYWYQQSLDQGLQFLIQYYNGEERAKGNILERFSAQQFPDLHSELNLSSLELGDSALYFCASTRGPGSTEAFFGQGTRLTVV.

This clonotype was seen once. A much bigger clone sits one base away, suggesting this may be a read error. As the CDR3 is not closed by the conserved phenylalanine or tryptophan, this likely results from a read error. V usage is TRBV5-1 and J usage is TRBJ1-1; the D is unclear. Trimming shortened V by 8 bases and J by 4 bases, and 15 bases separated the two germline ends. CDR3 length: 13 residues. Germline V gene sequence: CDR1 SGHRS, CDR2 YFSETQ. The CDR3 region is CASNRERSTEAFI. Written as DNA, the CDR3 is TGCGCCAGTAATCGGGAACGAAGCACTGAAGCTTTCATT.